This TCR beta chain was observed in a study of blood T cells in healthy people across ages. The ends were cut back, 5 bases at V and 6 bases at J, with 17 bases in the middle. The CDR3 extends over 14 amino acids. A minimum of 7 million PBMCs was isolated per sample. A remark on this clonotype: Its antigen is unidentified.

Through a sample-barcoded 5' primer and a J-beta primer mix, a second PCR was run for roughly 6 to 11 cycles. TCRdb itself ran the 5' RACE reads through MiXCR, one entry per CDR3 protein. There are around 800,000 distinct CDR3 sequences in the sample; roughly 60% occur only once, and 28% lies in the top ten. The study, taken as a whole, reports: Naive CD4+ cells and diversity were both higher in long-lived donors than in aged donors. Diversity figures derived from one million T cells were judged to underestimate the true value. Unknown donor CMV status possibly confounded expanded clonotype changes.

The clonotype comes from a man under 40 in good health. The sample taken for sequencing was blood. The chain combines TRBV12-3 or TRBV12-4 with TRBJ2-7; possibly TRBD1 or TRBD2 for D (5 bases each). In DNA form, the CDR3 reads TGTGCCAGCAGTGCAGGGTACGGACTTGGCGAGCAGTACTTC. As protein: CASSAGYGLGEQYF.